The 11 T cell receptor beta chains presented below share a single source sample, sequenced in a study of cytomegalovirus exposure and HLA in healthy donors. The PCR employed 60 Vbeta primers together with 13 Jbeta primers. Measured with immunoSEQ multiplex PCR; TCRdb has only the in-frame clones, and not every one. The repertoire has some 200,000 clones, roughly 82% of them found once; the top ten carry around 2.8%. Sequencing was performed on PBMCs. The receptors here all came from a woman between 50 and 59 years old in good health and CMV-seropositive.

For the CDR3, the DNA is TGTGCCAGCAGCCCTTCACAGCGGGGGGGCGTCCGAGAGACCCAGTACTTC. This sequence encodes CASSPSQRGGVRETQYF. V gene TRBV5-4 combines with J gene TRBJ2-5; 10 bases map to TRBD2. With V trimmed by 4 bases and J by 4 bases, 13 bases remained unmatched. This CDR3 comprises 17 residues. Germline V gives CDR1 SGHNT, CDR2 YYREEE (reference sequence).

The V call is TRBV6-1, the J call TRBJ1-2, with D unresolved. The V and J ends lost 1 base and 0 bases respectively, with 9 bases between them. This CDR3 region has 15 residues. Looked up from germline, CDR1 is MNHNS and CDR2 is SASEGT. CDR3 loop: CASSEGHSTNYGYTF. The CDR3, as DNA: TGTGCCAGCAGTGAAGGTCACAGTACTAACTATGGCTACACCTTC.

The chain is built from TRBV5-6 and TRBJ1-1; D gene ambiguous. The CDR3 is 14 amino acids. V was clipped by 4 bases and J by 3 bases, with 13 bases between them. The V gene's germline CDR1 is SGHDT and CDR2 YYEEEE. CDR3 sequence (DNA): TGTGCCAGCAGCAGGAGGCGGCGGGACACTGAAGCTTTCTTT. This gives the protein CASSRRRRDTEAFF.

This clone appeared once. The chain combines TRBV7-8 with TRBJ2-7; the D gene is possibly TRBD2 (7 bases). Germline lookup yields CDR1 SGHVS and CDR2 FQNEAQ. The V end was cut by 1 base, the J end by 3 bases, with 16 bases between. This CDR3 is 16 amino acids long. The CDR3 loop is CASSLVGGGMGYEQYF. Written as DNA, the CDR3 is TGTGCCAGCAGCTTAGTAGGGGGGGGGATGGGCTACGAGCAGTACTTC.

This clone was seen more than once but under ten times. The chain combines TRBV18 with TRBJ2-5; the match to TRBD1 covers 9 bases. V lost 0 bases to trimming and J lost 2 bases; unmatched junction nucleotides: 13. Germline V gene lookup returns CDR1 KGHSH and CDR2 LQKENI. This CDR3 is 19 amino acids long. In nucleotides, the CDR3 is TGTGCCAGCTCACCACCGAACCCCTCCGGGACAGGGAGTCAAGAGACCCAGTACTTC. Protein: CASSPPNPSGTGSQETQYF.

In regard to this clone: A read error may produce the germline difference seen at one junction end. The rearrangement links TRBV7-9 to TRBJ2-5; tentative D call: TRBD2 (7 bases). This CDR3 contains 17 residues. Looked up from germline, CDR1 is SEHNR and CDR2 is FQNEAQ (reference sequence). This CDR3 is CSSSSSGAGAWVETQYF. The CDR3 DNA reads as TGTTCCAGCAGCTCCTCCGGGGCGGGGGCCTGGGTAGAGACCCAGTACTTC.

CDR3 DNA sequence: TGTGCCATCAAGGAGGGCTTAAGCTCCTACGAGCAGTACTTC. It translates to CAIKEGLSSYEQYF. The chain recombines TRBV10-3 with TRBJ2-7; the D gene is possibly TRBD2 (6 bases). CDR3 length: 14 residues. V lost 7 bases, J lost 0 bases, and 13 bases lay in between. Germline-derived CDR1 and CDR2 are ENHRY and SYGVKD.

V is TRBV18 and J is TRBJ1-2, with unresolved D. The CDR3 has 13 residues. V lost 3 bases to trimming and J lost 4 bases, with 9 bases between them. Germline CDR1 reads KGHSH; CDR2 reads LQKENI. Here the CDR3 DNA reads TGTGCCAGCTCACCGGAGACTACCTATGGCTACACCTTC. Residues: CASSPETTYGYTF.

V usage is TRBV21-1 and J usage is TRBJ1-3. TRBV21-1 is described as a pseudogene. The CDR3 runs 14 residues. CDR3 loop: CASSKLFPGNTIYF. Here the CDR3 DNA reads TGTGCCAGCAGCAAATTATTTCCTGGAAACACCATATATTTT.

CDR3 nucleotides: TGTGCCAGCAGTGGAGACCGGGACAGGGATTTCTACGAGCAGTACTTC. Translating it yields CASSGDRDRDFYEQYF. The chain uses TRBV28 and TRBJ2-7; TRBD1 agrees at 9 bases. Per the germline V gene, CDR1 is MDHEN and CDR2 is SYDVKM. The CDR3 has 16 residues. The V and J ends lost 5 bases and 3 bases, in that order; junction bases with no gene match: 11.

On this clone: Within the sample, other DNA sequences also encode this same CDR3. This rearrangement joins TRBV5-1 to TRBJ2-3, with TRBD2 identical over 12 bases. The CDR3 has 18 residues. J gave up 4 bases and V 0 bases, and 9 bases lay outside the gene matches. Germline V CDR1 and CDR2: SGHRS, YFSETQ. DNA of the CDR3: TGCGCCAGCAGCTTGGCCCGGACTAGCGGGGAGGTTGCAGATACGCAGTATTTT. It codes for CASSLARTSGEVADTQYF.